This T cell receptor (beta chain) derives from a study of Graves' ophthalmopathy and Graves' hyperthyroidism. Amplification of TCR beta CDR3 regions used RNA transcripts. An initial RT-PCR round employing HTBI primers preceded a second-round multiplex PCR. TCRdb processed the multiplex PCR reads anew with MiXCR; each CDR3 protein has one entry. The table has 200,000 to 250,000 distinct CDR3 sequences, 20% to 25% seen once. The CDR3 consists of 17 residues. Germline CDR1 and CDR2: SGHAT and FQNNGV. V trimming: 6 bases; J trimming: 3 bases; junction bases outside the gene matches: 13. The receptor comes from a woman in her 50s with Graves' ophthalmopathy. The V and J genes are TRBV11-2 and TRBJ1-2; 10 bases are a match to TRBD1. Sequenced sample: peripheral blood. CDR3: CASRHSGTGVNDYGYTF. The CDR3 region has the DNA TGTGCCAGCAGACACAGCGGGACAGGGGTGAATGACTATGGCTACACCTTC.